The next 23 T cell receptor beta chains were all read from a single sample in a study of blood T cell repertoires in COVID-19. Method: immunoSEQ multiplex PCR; TCRdb's copy keeps in-frame clones and lacks some. The sample carries about 480,000 clones, approximately 90% recorded once. The source material was PBMCs or T cells enriched from blood (not recorded which). These TCRs come from a woman between 40 and 50 years old who had recovered from COVID-19.

Of note for this clone: One end of the junction does not line up with germline, which may come from a read error. This chain joins TRBV5-1 and TRBJ1-2; D perhaps matches TRBD1 (6 bases). CDR1 is SGHRS, CDR2 YFSETQ, per germline. The CDR3 is 14 residues long. The DNA of the CDR3 is TGCGCCAGCACCTTGGGGACAAATACCTATGGCTACACCTTC. It specifies CASTLGTNTYGYTF.

The gene calls are TRBV4-2 and TRBJ2-1; possible D gene TRBD2, 7 bases. The germline V gene has CDR1 LGHNA and CDR2 YNFKEQ. The CDR3 contains 18 residues. V dropped 4 bases and J dropped 2 bases, with 21 bases sitting between them. The CDR3 DNA reads as TGTGCCAGCAGCCTTCCTAGAGGAGGGGGAGGGACCTACAATGAGCAGTTCTTC. Amino acids: CASSLPRGGGGTYNEQFF.

V is TRBV25-1 and J is TRBJ1-1, with D possibly being TRBD1 (5 bases). Germline CDR1 reads MGHDK; CDR2 reads SYGVNS. The V end lost 6 bases, the J end lost 11 bases, and 19 bases lay between the germline ends. The CDR3 runs 13 residues. The CDR3, as DNA: TGTGCCAGCAGCCTTGCCGGGGGGAACGGGGCTTTCTTT. Translation gives CASSLAGGNGAFF.

The chain joins TRBV7-2 to TRBJ1-2; D may be TRBD1 (6 bases). There are 14 residues in the CDR3. CDR1 and CDR2 (germline): SGHTA, FQGNSA. Trimming stripped 4 bases from V and 2 bases from J, with 11 bases between. DNA for the CDR3: TGTGCCAGCAGCTCACGTCAGGGGAACTATGGCTACACCTTC. It is translated as CASSSRQGNYGYTF.

The rearrangement uses TRBV7-2 and TRBJ2-4; 9 bases align to TRBD1. V dropped 5 bases and J dropped 5; count of bases not matched to a gene: 4. Germline-derived CDR1 and CDR2 are SGHTA and FQGNSA. This CDR3 spans 14 amino acids. For the CDR3, the DNA is TGTGCCAGCAGCCCACAGGGGGCTGAAAACATTCAGTACTTC. Amino acid sequence: CASSPQGAENIQYF.

The gene calls are TRBV7-2 and TRBJ2-5; D may be TRBD2 (5 bases). The CDR3 has 15 residues. Looked up from germline, CDR1 is SGHTA and CDR2 is FQGNSA. V was trimmed by 4 bases and J by 12 bases, leaving 24 bases between them. The CDR3 DNA sequence: TGTGCCAGCAGCTCGAGCCGGGGAGCACCGCCGGATAAGTACTTC. Translation: CASSSSRGAPPDKYF.

The chain couples TRBV15 to TRBJ1-5; D unclear. With 0 bases removed from V and 7 bases from J, the gap between germline ends came to 10 bases. CDR1 is LNHNV, CDR2 YYDKDF, per germline (reference sequence). The length of the CDR3 is 14 residues. This CDR3 is CATSRDHRGQPQHF. CDR3 nucleotide sequence: TGTGCCACCAGCAGAGATCACCGGGGACAGCCCCAGCATTTT.

The chain uses TRBV18 and TRBJ1-5; D not resolved. This CDR3 contains 15 residues. V lost 10 bases to trimming and J lost 5 bases, with 21 bases between them. Germline V CDR1 and CDR2: KGHSH, LQKENI. The CDR3: CANFNAGKGDQPQHF. As DNA, the CDR3 is TGTGCCAACTTCAACGCGGGGAAAGGAGATCAGCCCCAGCATTTT.

This clone was seen a few times. The chain uses TRBV2 and TRBJ2-7; D might be TRBD1 (5 bases). The CDR3 contains 14 residues. Germline V gives CDR1 SNHLY, CDR2 FYNNEI. The V end was cut by 4 bases, the J end by 2 bases, with 12 bases between. The chain's CDR3 is CASSVSGATYEQYF. The CDR3 DNA is TGTGCCAGCAGTGTATCTGGGGCCACCTACGAGCAGTACTTC.

The chain carries TRBV19 and TRBJ1-2; 7 bases agree with TRBD1. Germline V gives CDR1 LNHDA, CDR2 SQIVND (reference sequence). Germline trimming cut 7 bases from V and 6 bases from J; bases unmatched to any gene: 17. The CDR3 is made up of 16 amino acids. The CDR3 protein is CASTLRSGTARDGYTF. The CDR3 DNA follows: TGTGCCAGTACCTTACGATCGGGGACAGCCCGTGATGGCTACACCTTC. The entire variable domain, with the rest obtained from reference TRBV19 and TRBJ1-2, is as follows: DGGITQSPKYLFRKEGQNVTLSCEQNLNHDAMYWYRQDPGQGLRLIYYSQIVNDFQKGDIAEGYSVSREKKESFPLTVTSAQKNPTAFYLCASTLRSGTARDGYTFGSGTRLTVV.

V is TRBV9 and J is TRBJ2-5, with D perhaps matching TRBD2 (5 bases). In germline, CDR1 is SGDLS, CDR2 YYNGEE. V lost 4 bases to trimming and J lost 2 bases, with 18 bases between them. CDR3 length equals 16 residues. CDR3 residues: CASSPGIEGRQETQYF. The CDR3 nucleotides are TGTGCCAGCAGCCCGGGGATTGAAGGTAGACAAGAGACCCAGTACTTC.

The V call is TRBV18, the J call TRBJ2-1; the match to TRBD2 covers 9 bases. The CDR3 has 14 amino acids. Trimming took 9 bases from V and 6 from J; bases not matched to a gene: 9. Germline values: CDR1 KGHSH, CDR2 LQKENI. The CDR3 DNA sequence: TGTGCCAGTTCAACTAGCGGGCATTCCAATGAGCAGTTCTTC. Its translation is CASSTSGHSNEQFF. The whole variable domain, filled in from reference TRBV18 and TRBJ2-1, reads NAGVMQNPRHLVRRRGQEARLRCSPMKGHSHVYWYRQLPEEGLKFMVYLQKENIIDESGMPKERFSAEFPKEGPSILRIQQVVRGDSAAYFCASSTSGHSNEQFFGPGTRLTVL.

In its sample, this clone was seen once. The sample has other DNA sequences that encode this CDR3 too. The chain has TRBV18 and TRBJ1-1, with a possible D match to TRBD1 (6 bases). The CDR3 consists of 12 residues. CDR1 is KGHSH and CDR2 is LQKENI in the germline V gene. Trimming took off 6 bases at V and 5 bases at J, with 10 bases between the two ends. The CDR3 loop reads CASSGTGTEAFF. As DNA, the CDR3 is TGTGCCAGCTCCGGAACAGGGACTGAAGCTTTCTTT.

The chain carries TRBV6-5 and TRBJ2-7; 9 bases are a match to TRBD1. From germline, CDR1 is MNHEY and CDR2 SVGAGI. The V gene end was trimmed by 10 bases and the J gene end by 4 bases; junction bases not matched to a gene: 5. CDR3 length: 12 amino acids. The DNA of the CDR3 is TGTGCCACTCGACAGGGGGATTACGAGCAGTACTTC. Its protein product is CATRQGDYEQYF.

CDR3 in amino acids: CASSLVYNTEAFF. As DNA, the CDR3 is TGTGCCAGCAGCTTAGTATATAACACTGAAGCTTTCTTT. The chain recombines TRBV7-9 with TRBJ1-1; no firm D call. CDR3 length: 13 amino acids. Trimming pared 1 base from V and 2 bases from J, leaving 5 bases between. CDR1 is SEHNR, CDR2 FQNEAQ, per germline (reference sequence). The full variable domain, completed using reference TRBV7-9 and TRBJ1-1, is DTGVSQNPRHKITKRGQNVTFRCDPISEHNRLYWYRQTLGQGPEFLTYFQNEAQLEKSRLLSDRFSAERPKGSFSTLEIQRTEQGDSAMYLCASSLVYNTEAFFGQGTRLTVV.

The chain carries TRBV4-3 and TRBJ2-1; D might be TRBD2 (5 bases). The length of the CDR3 is 16 residues. Germline CDR1 LGHNA, CDR2 YSLEER. V gave up 0 bases and J gave up 9 bases, with 18 bases separating them. CDR3 nucleotide sequence: TGCGCCAGCAGCCAAGATCCCTCACTCTCACGGGGTGAGCAGTTCTTC. This codes for CASSQDPSLSRGEQFF.

The chain combines TRBV23-1 with TRBJ1-1, with 7 bases fitting TRBD1. TRBV23-1 is an ORF for which the function is uncertain. The CDR3 is made up of 15 amino acids. The junction had 9 bases not matched to a gene; V was cut back by 6 bases and J by 2 bases. CDR3 nucleotide sequence: TGCGCCAGCAGGAGTTCAAGGGGGCTAAACACTGAAGCTTTCTTT. Protein: CASRSSRGLNTEAFF.

The chain employs TRBV3-1 (or the pseudogene TRBV3-2) and TRBJ1-6; maybe TRBD1 (5 bases). CDR1 and CDR2 from the germline V gene are LGHDT and YNNKEL (reference sequence). Trimming removed 1 base at V and 6 bases at J, with 7 bases between. The CDR3 has 14 amino acids. The DNA of the CDR3 is TGTGCCAGCAGCCAAGTGGGGCCTAATTCACCCCTCCACTTT. This encodes CASSQVGPNSPLHF.

The chain has TRBV5-6 and TRBJ1-2; 7 positions match TRBD1. The CDR3 has 14 residues. V lost 0 bases, J lost 4 bases, and 3 bases stayed unmatched. Germline V gives CDR1 SGHDT, CDR2 YYEEEE. The CDR3 bases are TGTGCCAGCAGCTTGGGCTCAGGGGGCTATGGCTACACCTTC. This encodes CASSLGSGGYGYTF.

J is TRBJ1-6 and V is TRBV10-2, with 7 bases lining up with TRBD1. Trimming took 10 bases from V and 6 from J; bases not matched to a gene: 9. CDR3 length: 14 residues. Germline CDR1 reads WSHSY; CDR2 reads SAAADI. The CDR3 protein is CATEQTGFNSPLHF. CDR3 sequence (DNA): TGCGCCACCGAACAGACAGGGTTTAATTCACCCCTCCACTTT.

The V call is TRBV24-1, the J call TRBJ1-1, with D tentatively TRBD1 (6 bases). The V and J ends lost 6 bases and 11 bases respectively, with 21 bases between them. The CDR3 extends over 14 amino acids. Germline CDR1 is KGHDR and CDR2 is SFDVKD. CDR3 sequence reads: CATSYQGTLGGAFF. Written as DNA, the CDR3 is TGTGCCACCAGTTATCAGGGGACCCTCGGTGGGGCTTTCTTT.

CDR3 DNA sequence: TGTGCCAGCAGACTAGACTCCTACAATGAGCAGTTCTTC. Translated: CASRLDSYNEQFF. The J gene is TRBJ2-1, the V gene TRBV2, with a weak D call TRBD2 (5 bases). Trimming cost V 6 bases and J 0 bases, with 6 bases left between them. Germline values: CDR1 SNHLY, CDR2 FYNNEI. This CDR3 contains 13 residues.

J is TRBJ2-5 and V is TRBV7-2; tentative D call: TRBD2 (5 bases). V shed 2 bases and J shed 5 bases, with 15 bases lying between them. The CDR3 has 15 amino acids. Germline CDR1 and CDR2: SGHTA and FQGNSA. The CDR3 DNA reads TGTGCCAGCAGCTTACTCACCACGGGATCCGAGACCCAGTACTTC. Protein sequence: CASSLLTTGSETQYF.